These 12 T cell receptor beta chains came from one sample sequenced in a study of T cell repertoires in cytomegalovirus infection. MiXCR was run by TCRdb on the reads, yielding one entry per CDR3 protein. The table lists under 800,000 distinct CDR3 sequences, 20% to 30% of them singletons. The specimen was CD8+ T cells from PBMCs. Receptors were obtained from a human donor in good health (CMV status not recorded). Some clones in this sample may be carry-over from other donors' samples.

The chain couples TRBV19 to TRBJ2-5; D possibly corresponds to TRBD2 (5 bases). Germline V CDR1 and CDR2: LNHDA, SQIVND (reference sequence). This CDR3 contains 14 residues. Trimming stripped 3 bases from V and 5 bases from J, with 13 bases between. The CDR3 nucleotides read TGTGCCAGTAGTATCTGGAGTTCGGGGGAGACCCAGTACTTC. This gives the protein CASSIWSSGETQYF.

This clonotype was found a few times. The gene calls are TRBV14 and TRBJ2-1, with no clear D. The CDR3 has 15 amino acids. Trimming stripped 4 bases from V and 7 bases from J, with 17 bases between. Germline-derived CDR1 and CDR2 are SGHDN and FVKESK. CDR3 region: CASSRYRSSLNEQFF. In DNA, the CDR3 is TGTGCCAGCAGCCGATATAGATCGAGTCTAAATGAGCAGTTCTTC.

The CDR3 region is CASSFGRGTGELFF. The CDR3 nucleotides are TGCGCCAGCAGCTTCGGCAGGGGAACCGGGGAGCTGTTTTTT. The gene calls are TRBV5-1 and TRBJ2-2; perhaps TRBD1 as D (6 bases). Trimming pared 2 bases from V and 5 bases from J, leaving 10 bases between. The CDR3 is made up of 14 amino acids. Germline V gene lookup returns CDR1 SGHRS and CDR2 YFSETQ.

This clonotype was counted many times. V gene TRBV12-3 or TRBV12-4 combines with J gene TRBJ2-1, with 10 bases that match TRBD1. V lost 6 bases to trimming and J lost 2 bases; unmatched junction nucleotides: 1. CDR3 length: 14 amino acids. In DNA form, the CDR3 reads TGTGCCAGCAGAGGACAGGGGGCCTACAATGAGCAGTTCTTC. It yields the protein CASRGQGAYNEQFF.

This clonotype was picked up many times. This chain connects TRBV7-6 to TRBJ1-6; weak D call: TRBD1 (6 bases). The CDR3 extends over 15 amino acids. Germline loops: CDR1 SGHVS, CDR2 FNYEAQ. Trimming took 0 bases from V and 9 from J, leaving 12 bases between them. The CDR3 DNA follows: TGTGCCAGCAGCTTAGCGGGGGCGGACGGTTCACCCCTCCACTTT. Protein sequence: CASSLAGADGSPLHF.

The gene calls are TRBV6-1 and TRBJ2-2, with 7 bases that match TRBD1. This CDR3 is built from 15 residues. Germline V gives CDR1 MNHNS, CDR2 SASEGT. Trimming removed 6 bases from V and 0 bases from J; junction bases left unmatched: 4. CDR3 region: CASRTGLANTGELFF. The CDR3 bases are TGTGCCAGCAGGACAGGGCTCGCGAACACCGGGGAGCTGTTTTTT.

Details on this clonotype: A read error is possible here, since a much larger clone lies one base away. The V gene is TRBV7-9, the J gene TRBJ2-7; D call uncertain. Trimming took off 0 bases at V and 1 base at J, with 10 bases between the two ends. Germline CDR1 is SEHNR and CDR2 is FQNEAQ (reference sequence). CDR3 length: 15 residues. CDR3 nucleotide sequence: TGTGCCAGCAGCTTAGCGCCGAACTGGTCCTACGAGCAGTACTTC. It encodes CASSLAPNWSYEQYF.

A remark on this clonotype: A read error may be the cause here, since a much bigger clone is one base away. The V gene is TRBV7-6, the J gene TRBJ1-2; the D is unclear. The germline gives CDR1 SGHVS, CDR2 FNYEAQ. This CDR3 region has 14 residues. The CDR3: CANSLFEDNYGYTF. The CDR3 nucleotides read TGTGCCAACAGCTTGTTTGAGGACAACTATGGCTACACCTTC.

A few counts support this clonotype. The chain has TRBV2 and TRBJ2-7, with D perhaps TRBD1 or TRBD2 (6 bases each). Per the germline V gene, CDR1 is SNHLY and CDR2 is FYNNEI. Trimming pared 7 bases from V and 7 bases from J, leaving 20 bases between. This CDR3 spans 14 amino acids. The CDR3 loop is CASTGAGSFEEQYV. CDR3 nucleotides: TGTGCCAGCACAGGGGCGGGAAGCTTTGAGGAGCAGTACGTC.

The genes are TRBV2 and TRBJ2-5; 7 bases map to TRBD2. Germline CDR1 is SNHLY and CDR2 is FYNNEI. V gave up 1 base and J gave up 2 bases; unmatched junction bases: 7. The CDR3 totals 16 residues. The DNA for the CDR3 is TGTGCCAGCAGTGAAGGACTTCTAGCGGAACAAGAGACCCAGTACTTC. Protein sequence: CASSEGLLAEQETQYF.

A few counts support this clonotype. This CDR3 is CASGPETSGGYNEQFF. The CDR3 DNA sequence: TGTGCTAGTGGTCCCGAGACTAGCGGGGGTTACAATGAGCAGTTCTTC. The chain is built from TRBV12-5 and TRBJ2-1, with 12 bases aligning to TRBD2. The CDR3 has 16 residues. Germline CDR1 and CDR2: LGHNT and FRNRAP. J gave up 4 bases and V 5 bases, and 6 bases lay outside the gene matches.

This clonotype was detected a few times. This rearrangement joins TRBV6-6 to TRBJ1-6, with a weak D call TRBD1 (6 bases). The CDR3 loop spans 15 amino acids. Per the germline V gene, CDR1 is MNHNY and CDR2 is SVGAGI (reference sequence). V was cut by 9 bases and J by 8 bases, with 20 bases left in between. CDR3 region: CASYREAKEDSPLHF. The CDR3 DNA sequence: TGTGCCAGTTACAGGGAAGCAAAGGAGGATTCACCCCTCCACTTT.